This TCR beta chain was captured in a study of blood T cell repertoires in COVID-19. In germline, CDR1 is MNHEY, CDR2 SMNVEV (reference sequence). The ends were cut back, 0 bases at V and 3 bases at J, with 15 bases in the middle. The CDR3 is 16 amino acids. Profiled with immunoSEQ multiplex PCR; TCRdb holds only in-frame clones, not every one. The data hold about 260,000 clones, with around 84% observed a single time. The receptor's source is a man aged 55 to 70 with acute or convalescent COVID-19. The chain has TRBV27 and TRBJ2-7, with a possible D match to TRBD2 (6 bases). The specimen sequenced was peripheral blood. The CDR3 sequence is CASSLSGGWADYEQYF. CDR3 sequence (DNA): TGTGCCAGCAGTTTATCGGGGGGTTGGGCAGACTACGAGCAGTACTTC.